The present entry profiles one T cell receptor beta chain with its context. Its target is unknown. This CDR3 contains 16 residues. Trimming took 7 bases from V and 5 from J; bases not matched to a gene: 10. This entry comes from a study of regulatory T cells in long-lasting Graves disease. Study-level points and caveats: The persistent group shared about 2,700 public clonotypes, more than the 950 to 1,000 shared by new patients.

The time point here: newly diagnosed GD, antithyroid drugs for less than 3 months. PBMC RNA was the source of the TCR library. iRepertoire HTBI primers and Arm-PCR of CDR3 regions built TCR beta libraries. In the authors' workflow: Segment identification across samples yielded 62 TRBV and roughly 15 TRBJ segments. Each CDR3 protein is one row after TCRdb ran MiXCR on the multiplex PCR reads. TCRdb, not the authors, supplied the V and J calls. Of about 440,000 distinct CDR3 sequences in the sample, 15% to 20% were seen once. Another study also made use of these data, one on T cells in Graves' hyperthyroidism and ophthalmopathy. That work adds: On the basis of clinical symptoms, serum thyroxine and TRAb, thyroid ultrasound and orbital computed tomography, diagnoses were made. The HTBI primer set was used in a first-round RT-PCR of the TCR CDR3.

This rearrangement joins TRBV12-3 or TRBV12-4 to TRBJ1-5; 11 bases match TRBD1. This specimen consisted of peripheral blood mononuclear cells (PBMCs), obtained at new diagnosis, from a patient treated with antithyroid drugs. This clonotype was obtained from a woman under 40 with Graves disease. The CDR3 loop is CASNPGPGQGDQPQHF. Here the CDR3 DNA reads TGTGCCAGCAACCCGGGTCCGGGACAGGGGGATCAGCCCCAGCATTTT.